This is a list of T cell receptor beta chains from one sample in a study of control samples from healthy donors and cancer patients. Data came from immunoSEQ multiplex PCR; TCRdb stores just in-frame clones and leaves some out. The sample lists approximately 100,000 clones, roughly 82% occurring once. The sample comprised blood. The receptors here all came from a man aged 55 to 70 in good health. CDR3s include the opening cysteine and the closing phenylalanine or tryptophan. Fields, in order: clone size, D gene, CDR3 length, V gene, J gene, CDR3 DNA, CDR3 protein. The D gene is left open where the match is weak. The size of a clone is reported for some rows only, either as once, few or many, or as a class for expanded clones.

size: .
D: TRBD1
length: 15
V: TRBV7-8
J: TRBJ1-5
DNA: TGTGCCAGCAGCTTAGACTTCAGGGGGCATCAGCCCCAGCATTTT
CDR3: CASSLDFRGHQPQHF

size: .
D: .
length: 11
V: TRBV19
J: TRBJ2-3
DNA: TGTGCCAGCCTGTCTGGGGATACGCAGTATTTT
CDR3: CASLSGDTQYF

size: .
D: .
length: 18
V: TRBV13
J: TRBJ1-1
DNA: TGTGCCAGCAGCTTAGCGGATGGCTCGGACGTGCGGGAGACTGAAGCTTTCTTT
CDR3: CASSLADGSDVRETEAFF

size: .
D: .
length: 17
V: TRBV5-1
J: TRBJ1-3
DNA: TGCGCCAGCAGCTATCGGGACCTGGGCCTCTCTGGAAACACCATATATTTT
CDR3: CASSYRDLGLSGNTIYF

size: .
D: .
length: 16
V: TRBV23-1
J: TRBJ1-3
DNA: TGCGCCAGCAGTCAATCGCGGGGGCCCTCTGGAAACACCATATATTTT
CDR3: CASSQSRGPSGNTIYF

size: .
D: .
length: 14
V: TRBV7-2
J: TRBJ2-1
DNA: TGTGCCAGCAGCTTGGGCCAAACCTACAATGAGCAGTTCTTC
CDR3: CASSLGQTYNEQFF

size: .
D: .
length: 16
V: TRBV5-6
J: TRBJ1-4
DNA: TGTGCCAGCAGCTTGAGCGCCGTACAGGGATCTGAAAAACTGTTTTTT
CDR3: CASSLSAVQGSEKLFF

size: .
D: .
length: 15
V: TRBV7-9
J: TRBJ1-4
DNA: TGTGCCAGCAGCTTAGAGGGGGGCGCAGGAGAAAAACTGTTTTTT
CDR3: CASSLEGGAGEKLFF

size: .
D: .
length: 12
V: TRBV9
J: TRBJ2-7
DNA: TGTGCCAGCAGCGCAGAAGGGCCCGAGCAGTACTTC
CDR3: CASSAEGPEQYF

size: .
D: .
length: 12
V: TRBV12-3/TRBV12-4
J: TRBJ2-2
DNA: TGTGCCAGCACCTTTTACACCGGGGAGCTGTTTTTT
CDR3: CASTFYTGELFF

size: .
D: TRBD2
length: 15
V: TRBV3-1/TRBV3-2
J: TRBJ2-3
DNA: TGTGCCAGCAGCCTCCCTGGGGGGGGCACAGATACGCAGTATTTT
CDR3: CASSLPGGGTDTQYF

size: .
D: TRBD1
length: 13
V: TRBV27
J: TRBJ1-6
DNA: TGTGCCAGCTCGGACAGGGTCGTGTCACCCCTCCACTTT
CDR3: CASSDRVVSPLHF

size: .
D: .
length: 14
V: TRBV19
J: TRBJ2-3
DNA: TGTGCCAGTGCCCTTCAGGGGATTGTCGATACGCAGTATTTT
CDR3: CASALQGIVDTQYF

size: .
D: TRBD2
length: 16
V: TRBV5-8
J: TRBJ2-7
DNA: TGTGCCAGCACGGGACTAGCGGGAGGGCCTGTATACGAGCAGTACTTC
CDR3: CASTGLAGGPVYEQYF

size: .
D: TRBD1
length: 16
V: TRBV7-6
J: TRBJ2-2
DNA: TGTGCCAGCAGCCCGGGACAGCCCGCGAACACCGGGGAGCTGTTTTTT
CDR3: CASSPGQPANTGELFF

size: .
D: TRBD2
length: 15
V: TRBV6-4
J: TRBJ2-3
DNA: TGTGCCAGCAGTGACGCGGGCGGGAGTCCAGATACGCAGTATTTT
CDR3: CASSDAGGSPDTQYF

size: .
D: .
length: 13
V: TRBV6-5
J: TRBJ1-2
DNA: TGTGCCAGCAGTCCAATGGAGGAGTATGGCTACACCTTC
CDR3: CASSPMEEYGYTF

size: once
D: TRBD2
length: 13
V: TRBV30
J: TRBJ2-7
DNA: TGTGCCTCTTCAGCGGGAGGTCTGTTCGAGCAGTACTTC
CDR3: CASSAGGLFEQYF

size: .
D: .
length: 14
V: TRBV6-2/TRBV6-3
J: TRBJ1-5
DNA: TGTGCCAGCAGTTCAACTGGGAGCAATCAGCCCCAGCATTTT
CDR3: CASSSTGSNQPQHF

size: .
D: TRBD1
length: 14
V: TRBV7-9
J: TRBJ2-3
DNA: TGTGCCAGCAGCCAGGGACAGTGGACAGATACGCAGTATTTT
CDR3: CASSQGQWTDTQYF

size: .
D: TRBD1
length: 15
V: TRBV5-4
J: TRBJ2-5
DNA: TGTGCCAGCAGCACCGAGACAGGGGTCCAAGAGACCCAGTACTTC
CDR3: CASSTETGVQETQYF

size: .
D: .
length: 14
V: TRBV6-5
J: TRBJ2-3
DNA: TGTGCCAGCAGTTACTCACGGGTAACAGATACGCAGTATTTT
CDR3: CASSYSRVTDTQYF

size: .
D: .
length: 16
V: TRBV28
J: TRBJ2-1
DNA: TGTGCCAGCAGTTTAGGGCGGCGGAGCTCCTACAATGAGCAGTTCTTC
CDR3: CASSLGRRSSYNEQFF

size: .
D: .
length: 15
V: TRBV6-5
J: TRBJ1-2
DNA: TGTGCCAGCAGTTACTCTTTGGGGCAGGTTGGAGGCTACACCTTC
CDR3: CASSYSLGQVGGYTF

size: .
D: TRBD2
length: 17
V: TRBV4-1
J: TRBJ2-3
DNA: TGCGCCAGCAGCCAAGAGCCCAGCGGGAGCTACACAGATACGCAGTATTTT
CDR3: CASSQEPSGSYTDTQYF

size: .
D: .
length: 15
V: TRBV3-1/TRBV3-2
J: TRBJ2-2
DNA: TGTGCCAGCAGCCAGGGGATCCAGGGAATCGGGGAGCTGTTTTTT
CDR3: CASSQGIQGIGELFF

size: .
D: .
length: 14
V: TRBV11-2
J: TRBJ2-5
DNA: TGTGCCAGCAGCTTTGGGGGGATCCAAGAGACCCAGTACTTC
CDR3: CASSFGGIQETQYF

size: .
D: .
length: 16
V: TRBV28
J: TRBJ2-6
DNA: TGTGCCAGCAGTCCCCCAGGTTTCTCTGGGGCCAACGTCCTGACTTTC
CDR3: CASSPPGFSGANVLTF

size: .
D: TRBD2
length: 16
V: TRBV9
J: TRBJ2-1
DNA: TGTGCCAGCAGCGTAAAACTAGCGGGATCCTACAATGAGCAGTTCTTC
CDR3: CASSVKLAGSYNEQFF

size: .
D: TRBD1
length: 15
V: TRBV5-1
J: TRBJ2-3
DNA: TGCGCCAGCAGTTGGTCGGGACAGGGGATAGATACGCAGTATTTT
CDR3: CASSWSGQGIDTQYF

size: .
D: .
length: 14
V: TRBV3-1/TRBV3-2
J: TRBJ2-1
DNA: TGTGCCAGCAGCCAAGCTGTGGAGTACTATGAGCAGTTCTTC
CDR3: CASSQAVEYYEQFF

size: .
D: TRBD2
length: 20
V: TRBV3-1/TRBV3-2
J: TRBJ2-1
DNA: TGTGCCAGCAGCGACCCAGGACTAGCGGGGGCACCGAGCTCCTACAATGAGCAGTTCTTC
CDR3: CASSDPGLAGAPSSYNEQFF

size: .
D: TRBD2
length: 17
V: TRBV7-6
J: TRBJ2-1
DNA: TGTGCCAGCAGCTTGGCTATCTCCGGGACTAGTGACGATGAGCAGTTCTTC
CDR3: CASSLAISGTSDDEQFF

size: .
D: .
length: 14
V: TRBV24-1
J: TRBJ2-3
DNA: TGTGCCACCAGTGCGGTTACAGACACAGATACGCAGTATTTT
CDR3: CATSAVTDTDTQYF

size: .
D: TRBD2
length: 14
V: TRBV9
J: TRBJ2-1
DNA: TGTGCCAGCAGCGTAACGGGAGGGGACAATGAGCAGTTCTTC
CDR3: CASSVTGGDNEQFF

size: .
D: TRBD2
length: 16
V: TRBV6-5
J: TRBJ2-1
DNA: TGTGCCAGCAGTTACTCACTCGGGGGGGCCAGCGATGAGCAGTTCTTC
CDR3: CASSYSLGGASDEQFF

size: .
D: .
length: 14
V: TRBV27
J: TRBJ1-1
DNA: TGTGCCAGCAGTTCGACAAGTTCGGTCACTGAAGCTTTCTTT
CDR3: CASSSTSSVTEAFF

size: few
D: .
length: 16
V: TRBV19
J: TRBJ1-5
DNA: TGTGCCAGTAGTATAACCAGGGCAGGGAGCAATCAGCCCCAGCATTTT
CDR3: CASSITRAGSNQPQHF

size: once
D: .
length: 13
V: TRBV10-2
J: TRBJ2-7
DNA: TGCGCCAGCAGTGACAGGGAAACCCACGAGCAGTACTTC
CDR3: CASSDRETHEQYF

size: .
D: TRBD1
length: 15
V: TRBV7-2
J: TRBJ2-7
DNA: TGTGCCAGCAGCTGGGGACAGGGGAGCTCCTACGAGCAGTACTTC
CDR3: CASSWGQGSSYEQYF

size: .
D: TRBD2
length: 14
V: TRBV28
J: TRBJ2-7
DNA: TGTGCCAGCAGTTTATCCGGGAGGAGGAGTGAGCAGTACTTC
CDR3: CASSLSGRRSEQYF

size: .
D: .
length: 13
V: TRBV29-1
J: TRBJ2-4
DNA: TGCAGCGCTTGGTTCCCGACCAAAAACATTCAGTACTTC
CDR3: CSAWFPTKNIQYF

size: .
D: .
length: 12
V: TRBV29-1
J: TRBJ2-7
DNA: TGCAGCGTTGAGGAGAGAAACTACGAGCAGTACTTC
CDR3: CSVEERNYEQYF

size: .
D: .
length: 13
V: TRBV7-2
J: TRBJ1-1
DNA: TGTGCCAGCAGCCGAAATCTTGGGACTGAAGCTTTCTTT
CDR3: CASSRNLGTEAFF

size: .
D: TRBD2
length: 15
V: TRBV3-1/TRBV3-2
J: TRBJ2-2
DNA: TGTGCCAGCAGCCAAGTCCGGCCGGGGGGCGGGGAGCTGTTTTTT
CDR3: CASSQVRPGGGELFF

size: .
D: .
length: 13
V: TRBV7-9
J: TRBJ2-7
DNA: TGTGCCAGCAGCTTAGACGGCAGCTACGAGCAGTACTTC
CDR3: CASSLDGSYEQYF

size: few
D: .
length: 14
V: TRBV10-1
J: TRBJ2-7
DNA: TGCGCCAGCAGTGTGACGGTGCTAGGCGGCGAGCAGTACTTC
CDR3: CASSVTVLGGEQYF

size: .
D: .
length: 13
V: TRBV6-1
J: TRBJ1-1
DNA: TGTGCCAGCAGTGACACACTGAACACTGAAGCTTTCTTT
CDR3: CASSDTLNTEAFF

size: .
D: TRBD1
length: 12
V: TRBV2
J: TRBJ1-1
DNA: TGTGCCAGCACCCAGGGGGGCAGAAAAGCTTTCTTT
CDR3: CASTQGGRKAFF